These 10 T cell receptor beta chains originate from one sample sequenced in a study of shared clonotypes between healthy human individuals. This table comes from immunoSEQ multiplex PCR, and its TCRdb copy is limited to in-frame clones, with some not included. The sample records more than 2,000,000 clones, 85% to 95% being singletons. Sequencing was performed on naive CD4+ T cells from PBMCs. The subset here: CD45RA+ positively selected. The source of these receptors is a man in his late teens or twenties in good health. Some clones in this sample may be carry-over from other donors' samples.

The chain couples TRBV5-5 to TRBJ2-2; D might be TRBD2 (5 bases). This CDR3 contains 15 residues. Germline CDR1 is SGHKS and CDR2 is YYEKEE (reference sequence). The V gene lost 4 bases and the J gene lost 4 bases, with 14 bases spanning the gap. The CDR3 protein is CASSRTSEGTGELFF. In DNA, the CDR3 is TGTGCCAGCAGCCGAACTTCTGAGGGCACCGGGGAGCTGTTTTTT. The variable domain in full, with the rest retrieved from reference TRBV5-5 and TRBJ2-2, is DAGVTQSPTHLIKTRGQQVTLRCSPISGHKSVSWYQQVLGQGPQFIFQYYEKEERGRGNFPDRFSARQFPNYSSELNVNALLLGDSALYLCASSRTSEGTGELFFGEGSRLTVL.

V usage is TRBV5-4 and J usage is TRBJ2-1; 7 nucleotides line up with TRBD2. The V gene end was trimmed by 0 bases and the J gene end by 6 bases; junction bases not matched to a gene: 6. The CDR3 runs 15 residues. CDR1 is SGHNT, CDR2 YYREEE, per germline (reference sequence). The CDR3 nucleotides read TGTGCCAGCAGCTTGGAACTAGCGCTAGGCAATGAGCAGTTCTTC. Residues: CASSLELALGNEQFF.

The V and J genes are TRBV9 and TRBJ2-3; D not certain. The germline gives CDR1 SGDLS, CDR2 YYNGEE. V dropped 0 bases and J dropped 3 bases, with 17 bases sitting between them. The CDR3 extends over 17 amino acids. The CDR3 loop reads CASSVGFRAKSTDTQYF. In DNA form, the CDR3 reads TGTGCCAGCAGCGTAGGCTTTCGGGCCAAGAGTACAGATACGCAGTATTTT.

Notes on this clone: One end of the junction is discordant with germline, which a read error may explain. The chain has TRBV10-3 and TRBJ1-3; possible D gene TRBD1, 5 bases. This CDR3 contains 11 residues. Germline lookup yields CDR1 ENHRY and CDR2 SYGVKD. The DNA of the CDR3 is TGTGCCATCAGCGGGGGAAGCACCATATATTTT. This sequence encodes CAISGGSTIYF.

This chain uses TRBV7-8 with TRBJ2-1; TRBD2 agrees at 7 bases. The CDR3 extends over 15 amino acids. CDR1 is SGHVS and CDR2 is FQNEAQ in the germline V gene. Trimming at V came to 1 base and at J to 7 bases, leaving 7 bases not matched to a gene. The CDR3 loop is CASSLGLAEQNEQFF. CDR3 DNA sequence: TGTGCCAGCAGCTTAGGGCTAGCGGAGCAGAATGAGCAGTTCTTC.

V usage is TRBV6-1 and J usage is TRBJ1-5; D gene uncertain. The V gene lost 4 bases and the J gene lost 3 bases, with 7 bases spanning the gap. CDR1 and CDR2 from the germline V gene are MNHNS and SASEGT. The CDR3 contains 13 residues. CDR3 coding DNA: TGTGCCAGCAGTGGCACAGTCAATCAGCCCCAGCATTTT. Encoded protein: CASSGTVNQPQHF.

This sequence joins TRBV18 and TRBJ1-1, with D unclear. With 3 bases removed from V and 5 bases from J, the gap between germline ends came to 13 bases. In germline, CDR1 is KGHSH, CDR2 LQKENI. The CDR3 is made up of 14 amino acids. CDR3 bases: TGTGCCAGCTCACCCCCCCAGGCTGGGACTGAAGCTTTCTTT. Its translation: CASSPPQAGTEAFF. Together with reference TRBV18 and TRBJ1-1, the CDR3 gives the full variable domain: NAGVMQNPRHLVRRRGQEARLRCSPMKGHSHVYWYRQLPEEGLKFMVYLQKENIIDESGMPKERFSAEFPKEGPSILRIQQVVRGDSAAYFCASSPPQAGTEAFFGQGTRLTVV.

The chain couples TRBV9 to TRBJ1-4; TRBD1 aligns across 12 bases. The CDR3 runs 15 residues. Germline loops: CDR1 SGDLS, CDR2 YYNGEE. The V gene end was trimmed by 4 bases and the J gene end by 8 bases; junction bases not matched to a gene: 6. The CDR3 loop is CASSPLGTGGEKLFF. Here the CDR3 DNA reads TGTGCCAGCAGCCCCCTTGGGACAGGGGGCGAAAAACTGTTTTTT.

V and J are TRBV9 and TRBJ2-7; 12 bases map to TRBD2. Germline CDR1 and CDR2: SGDLS and YYNGEE. This CDR3 is 16 amino acids long. Trimming at V came to 3 bases and at J to 2 bases, leaving 6 bases not matched to a gene. The CDR3 region is CASSATGLAGPYEQYF. The CDR3 DNA follows: TGTGCCAGCAGCGCCACCGGACTAGCGGGGCCCTACGAGCAGTACTTC.

The rearrangement joins TRBV25-1 to TRBJ2-5; 7 bases line up with TRBD2. V lost 3 bases, J lost 5 bases, and 12 bases stayed unmatched. CDR1 is MGHDK, CDR2 SYGVNS, per germline. The CDR3 runs 16 residues. CDR3 in amino acids: CASSDMAGVRRETQYF. In DNA form, the CDR3 reads TGTGCCAGCAGTGATATGGCGGGAGTTCGTCGGGAGACCCAGTACTTC.